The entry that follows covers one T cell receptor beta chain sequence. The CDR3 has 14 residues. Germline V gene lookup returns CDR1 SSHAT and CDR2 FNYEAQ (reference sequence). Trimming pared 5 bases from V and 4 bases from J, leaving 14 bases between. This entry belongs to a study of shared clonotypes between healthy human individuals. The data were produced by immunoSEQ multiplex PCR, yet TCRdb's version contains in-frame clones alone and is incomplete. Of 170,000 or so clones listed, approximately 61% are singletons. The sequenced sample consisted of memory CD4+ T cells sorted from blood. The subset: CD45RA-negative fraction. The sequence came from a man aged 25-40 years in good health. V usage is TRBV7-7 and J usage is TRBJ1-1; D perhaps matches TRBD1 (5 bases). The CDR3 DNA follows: TGTGCCAGCAGCCCCAGCGCGGGGGGCACTGAAGCTTTCTTT. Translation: CASSPSAGGTEAFF.